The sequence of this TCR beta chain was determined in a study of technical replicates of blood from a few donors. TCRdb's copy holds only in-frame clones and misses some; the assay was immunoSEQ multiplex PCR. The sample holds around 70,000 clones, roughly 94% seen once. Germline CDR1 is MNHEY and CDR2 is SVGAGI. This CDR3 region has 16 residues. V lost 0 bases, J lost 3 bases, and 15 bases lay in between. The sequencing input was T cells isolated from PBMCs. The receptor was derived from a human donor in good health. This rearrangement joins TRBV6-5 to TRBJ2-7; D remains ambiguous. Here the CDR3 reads CASSYSTLARNYEQYF. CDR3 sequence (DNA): TGTGCCAGCAGTTACTCGACTTTAGCCCGAAACTACGAGCAGTACTTC.